The clone carrying this T cell receptor beta chain was detected once. No antigen is known for it. 13 Jbeta primers and 60 Vbeta primers were used for the PCR. TCRdb's copy holds only in-frame clones and misses some; the assay was immunoSEQ multiplex PCR. Of around 97,000 clones in the sample, about 77% were seen once. The data were taken from a study of cytomegalovirus exposure and HLA in healthy donors. Whole-study context: About four fifths of around 390 genotyped donors fell in the Caucasian-associated ancestry cluster.

Germline V gives CDR1 SGHDN, CDR2 FVKESK. This CDR3 is built from 13 residues. V gave up 4 bases and J gave up 6 bases; unmatched junction bases: 4. General observations from the study: For most TCR sequences rarity was the rule, although some public TCRs occurred in many donors.

The chain recombines TRBV14 with TRBJ1-1; 8 nucleotides agree with TRBD1. The sequence was obtained from a woman aged 18-29 years in good health and CMV-seropositive. Sequencing was done on a sample of PBMCs. Here the CDR3 reads CASSLDRGAEAFF. The CDR3, as DNA: TGTGCCAGCAGCCTCGACAGGGGAGCTGAAGCTTTCTTT.